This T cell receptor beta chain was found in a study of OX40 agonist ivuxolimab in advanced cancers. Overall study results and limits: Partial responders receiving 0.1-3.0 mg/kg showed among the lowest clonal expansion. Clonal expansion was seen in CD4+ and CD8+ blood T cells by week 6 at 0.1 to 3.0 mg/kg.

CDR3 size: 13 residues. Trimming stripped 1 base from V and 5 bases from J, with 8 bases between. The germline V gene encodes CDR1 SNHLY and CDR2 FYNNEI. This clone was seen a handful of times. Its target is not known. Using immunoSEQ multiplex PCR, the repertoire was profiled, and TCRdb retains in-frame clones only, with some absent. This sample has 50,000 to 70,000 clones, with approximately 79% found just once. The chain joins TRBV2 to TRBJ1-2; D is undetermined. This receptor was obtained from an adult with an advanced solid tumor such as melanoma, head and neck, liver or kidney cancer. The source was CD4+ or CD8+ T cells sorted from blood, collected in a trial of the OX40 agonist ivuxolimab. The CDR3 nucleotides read TGTGCCAGCAGTGAAGTCAGGTTGTATGGCTACACCTTC. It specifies CASSEVRLYGYTF.